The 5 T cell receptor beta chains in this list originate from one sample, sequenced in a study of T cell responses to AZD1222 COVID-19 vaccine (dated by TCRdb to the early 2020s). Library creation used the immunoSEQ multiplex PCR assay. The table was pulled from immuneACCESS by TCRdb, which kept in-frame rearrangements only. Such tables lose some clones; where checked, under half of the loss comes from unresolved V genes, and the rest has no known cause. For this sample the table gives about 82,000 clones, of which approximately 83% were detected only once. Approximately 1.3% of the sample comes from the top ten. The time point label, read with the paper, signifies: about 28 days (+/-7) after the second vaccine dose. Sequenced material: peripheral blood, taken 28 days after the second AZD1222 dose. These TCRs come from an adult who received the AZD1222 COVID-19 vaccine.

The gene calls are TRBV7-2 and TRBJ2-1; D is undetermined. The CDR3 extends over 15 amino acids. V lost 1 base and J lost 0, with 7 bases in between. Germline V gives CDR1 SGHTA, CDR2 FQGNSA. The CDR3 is CASSLGFGSYNEQFF. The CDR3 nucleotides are TGTGCCAGCAGCTTAGGGTTTGGCTCCTACAATGAGCAGTTCTTC.

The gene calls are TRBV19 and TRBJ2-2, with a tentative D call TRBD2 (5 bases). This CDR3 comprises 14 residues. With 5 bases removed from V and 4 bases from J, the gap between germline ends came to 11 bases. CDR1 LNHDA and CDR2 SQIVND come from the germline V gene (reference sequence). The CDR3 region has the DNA TGTGCCAGTAGTGAGGGTCCATTCACCGGGGAGCTGTTTTTT. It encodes CASSEGPFTGELFF.

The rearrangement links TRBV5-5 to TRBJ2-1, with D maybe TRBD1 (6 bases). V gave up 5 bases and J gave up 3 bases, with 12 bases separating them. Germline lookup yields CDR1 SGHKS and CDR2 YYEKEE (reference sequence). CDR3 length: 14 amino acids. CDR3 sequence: CASSYRDNYNEQFF. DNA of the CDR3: TGTGCCAGCAGTTACCGGGACAACTACAATGAGCAGTTCTTC.

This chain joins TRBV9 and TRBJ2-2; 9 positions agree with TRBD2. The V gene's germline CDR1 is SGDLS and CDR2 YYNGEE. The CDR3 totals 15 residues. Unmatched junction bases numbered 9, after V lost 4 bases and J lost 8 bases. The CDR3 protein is CASSRGLASSGELFF. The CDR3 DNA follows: TGTGCCAGCAGCAGGGGACTAGCCTCTTCAGGGGAGCTGTTTTTT.

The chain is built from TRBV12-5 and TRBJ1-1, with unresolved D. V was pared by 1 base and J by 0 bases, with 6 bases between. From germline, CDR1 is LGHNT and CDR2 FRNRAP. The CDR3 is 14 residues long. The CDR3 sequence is CASGLGEVNTEAFF. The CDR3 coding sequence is TGTGCTAGTGGTTTGGGGGAAGTGAACACTGAAGCTTTCTTT. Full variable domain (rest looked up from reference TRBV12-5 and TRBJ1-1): DARVTQTPRHKVTEMGQEVTMRCQPILGHNTVFWYRQTMMQGLELLAYFRNRAPLDDSGMPKDRFSAEMPDATLATLKIQPSEPRDSAVYFCASGLGEVNTEAFFGQGTRLTVV.